The T cell receptor beta chain under discussion was sequenced for a study of shared clonotypes between healthy human individuals. It was into CD45RA+ naive and CD45RA-negative memory subsets that the CD4+ cells were split. Sequenced by immunoSEQ multiplex PCR; TCRdb stores in-frame clones only, minus some. This sample has about 960,000 clones, with roughly 72% found just once. On this clone itself: What it binds is unknown.

Trimming at V came to 4 bases and at J to 7 bases, leaving 7 bases not matched to a gene. The CDR3 extends over 13 amino acids. The germline V gene has CDR1 LNHDA and CDR2 SQIVND (reference sequence). Study conclusions and caveats: Generally, naive subsets (rather than memory subsets) showed larger estimated richness. Roughly 5% of naive CD4 clonotypes were shared across four donors.

The sequencing input was memory CD4+ T cells sorted from blood. Subset given: CD45RA-negative fraction. The source of this sequence is a man aged 18 to 35 in good health. The V call is TRBV19, the J call TRBJ2-7; 7 bases fit TRBD2. CDR3 in amino acids: CASSNQRGGEQYF. The CDR3 nucleotides read TGTGCCAGTAGTAACCAGCGGGGAGGGGAGCAGTACTTC.